This TCR beta chain was captured in a study of T-cell reconstitution after alpha-beta-depleted transplantation in children. General observations from the study: After transplant, high TCRbeta diversity at day 60 in some patients arose from surviving recipient T cells and thymic progenitors. T cells produced anew were the main source of T-cell counts and diversity one year after transplant. The origin of alpha-beta T cells about two months after transplant was reportedly several hundred expanded graft clones.

CDR3 length equals 16 residues. V was cut by 0 bases and J by 0 bases, with 6 bases left in between. Per the germline V gene, CDR1 is ENHRY and CDR2 is SYGVKD. This clonotype has a handful of counts. The antigen remains undetermined. The TCRbeta library incorporated unique molecular identifiers. TCRdb re-derived calls from the PCR reads in MiXCR, one entry per CDR3 protein. The repertoire includes about 200,000 distinct CDR3 sequences, about 7% of them detected once, and 5.5% to 6.5% sits in the top ten. The sequence was obtained from a boy between 2 and 10 years old with acute lymphoblastic leukemia, due to receive a stem cell transplant. V is TRBV10-3 and J is TRBJ1-6; the D is unclear. Sequences were derived from PBMCs, sampled before TCRalphabeta/CD19-depleted stem cell transplant. CDR3 nucleotide sequence: TGTGCCATCAGTGAGTCTGGGAGCTCCTATAATTCACCCCTCCACTTT. It translates to CAISESGSSYNSPLHF.